This TCR beta chain was sequenced in a study of identical twins (dated by TCRdb to the mid-2010s). About the investigation overall: To test whether fetal clonotypes persist, this study deep-sequenced TCR alpha and beta repertoires from monozygotic twins, from unrelated adults of various ages, and from cord blood. To rule out contamination, the twin experiments were replicated at different times with different library preparation protocols.

Overall study results and their limits: The excess sharing between twins in beta out-of-frame sequences was weaker because fewer shared sequences reduced the signal-to-noise ratio. Abundant cord blood beta clonotypes had fewer insertions, young adult naive repertoires showed a similar but weaker trend, and memory repertoires showed no such trend. Because the same donors could not be followed over many years, the conclusions relied on cross-sectional statistical analysis. In monozygotic twins, recombination models systematically underestimated out-of-frame TCR alpha sharing, but the models matched the sharing seen between unrelated individuals. Compared with coincidental sharing between unrelated individuals, an excess of low generation-probability sequences was observed among out-of-frame TCR alpha sequences shared between twins. Invariant T cells such as MAIT and iNKT could partly confound zero-insertion analyses, although diverse VJ usage argued against such confounding for most clonotypes.

The library was prepared using 5' RACE. Instrument used: Illumina HiSeq 2000. Template switching added a universal primer binding site, and the final cDNA carried a unique molecular identifier that allowed TCR cDNA molecules to be counted accurately. Specific primers in the conserved constant-segment region were used to synthesize first-strand cDNA for the TCR alpha and beta chains. To control for contamination, every cDNA library was double barcoded, receiving both a SMART-Mk sample barcode and Illumina barcodes. TruSeq adapter sequences and Illumina sample barcodes were added in two successive PCR steps. Sequencing of the TCR alpha and beta cDNA libraries was done on the Illumina HiSeq platform using custom primers. Turning to the authors' computational methods: Unique molecular identifiers were extracted from raw reads with MiGEC, and CDR3 positions were determined with MiXCR. For each individual, recombination models were inferred using an EM algorithm with the repgenHMM and IGoR tools. The tcR package in R was used for shared clonotype analysis, with sharing normalized by the product of cloneset sizes. To study raw recombination free of thymic and clonal selection effects, out-of-frame nonproductive sequences were analyzed. TCRdb's own reprocessing of the public reads used fastp at Q25 and MiXCR and kept productive beta chains. Rows with one shared CDR3 protein collapse into an entry with the most common genes and DNA. TCRdb, not the original authors, processed these V and J calls. Across this sample there are about 1.7 million distinct CDR3 sequences, with roughly 35% seen only once. About 0.27% of the sample goes to the ten largest clones.

This clonotype has a count of ten or more. Its binding antigen is unknown. No much larger clone exists at a distance of one base, and base qualities are not known. Every donor in the study was a healthy Caucasian. This sequence was found in a newborn girl in good health. The specimen was cord blood.

The DNA reads as follows: TGCAGCGTTTCAGAGACTAGCGGCTCCTACGAGCAGTACTTC. Translation gives CSVSETSGSYEQYF. The chain is assembled from TRBV29-1 and TRBJ2-7; 9 of the junction bases match TRBD2. The CDR3 sequence holds 14 residues, the cysteine and phenylalanine included. CDR3 DNA only is kept here, 42 bases in frame from base 1. After removal of 5 bases from V and 0 bases from J, the junction retains 5 bases not matched to a gene. The germline V gene sets CDR1 to SQVTM and CDR2 to ANQGSEA.